The sequence of this T cell receptor beta chain was determined in a study of blood T cell repertoires in COVID-19. Original processing methods: Reference gene primer amplification gave estimated nucleated cell counts. Generated by immunoSEQ multiplex PCR, the TCRdb table keeps only in-frame clones and is missing some. That table supplies the V and J calls and clone size; D and trimming were determined from the DNA. The sample holds 200,000 to 250,000 clones, approximately 81% seen once. Input material: peripheral blood. The clonotype comes from a woman older than 75 with acute or convalescent COVID-19.

CDR3 protein: CSAPQGMQAFF. The CDR3 DNA follows: TGCAGTGCGCCACAGGGAATGCAAGCTTTCTTT. This chain connects TRBV20-1 to TRBJ1-1, with a possible D match to TRBD1 (6 bases). The CDR3 runs 11 residues. Germline V lookup: CDR1 DFQATT, CDR2 SNEGSKA (reference sequence). Trimming took off 6 bases at V and 9 bases at J, with 14 bases between the two ends.